These 25 T cell receptor beta chains share one sample of origin, sequenced in a study of vaccination and CD4 T cells after COVID-19. Treatment here: roughly ten-day PBMC culture with coronavirus spike peptide pools or control peptides (ViraFEST assay). Investigators obtained the unexposed donor's CD4+ T cells before the COVID-19 pandemic (2011-2018). The Oncomine TCR Beta short-read assay was what sequenced the DNA obtained from cultured CD4+ T cells. TCRdb independently ran MiXCR on the PCR reads; one entry per CDR3 protein. The table has approximately 670 distinct CDR3 sequences, roughly 15% seen once. Antigens of these TCRs are unknown. Material: CD4+ T cells from blood, cultured in vitro. These receptors all stem from a human donor in good health.

The rearrangement joins TRBV9 to TRBJ2-2; 11 bases are shared with TRBD2. J was trimmed by 2 bases and V by 3 bases; bases with no gene match: 3. CDR3 length equals 16 residues. Germline CDR1 and CDR2: SGDLS and YYNGEE. This CDR3 reads CASSAGTSGNTGELFF. The CDR3 DNA reads as TGTGCCAGCAGCGCTGGGACTAGCGGTAACACCGGGGAGCTGTTTTTT.

By its share, this clonotype is large. The V gene is TRBV6-1, the J gene TRBJ2-1, with D possibly matching TRBD2 (6 bases). CDR1 is MNHNS, CDR2 SASEGT, per germline. V lost 5 bases and J lost 3, with 14 bases in between. CDR3 length equals 15 residues. The CDR3 DNA reads TGTGCCAGCAGTAACCGCCGACTAGTCTACAATGAGCAGTTCTTC. It encodes CASSNRRLVYNEQFF.

The V call is TRBV29-1, the J call TRBJ2-3; 7 positions agree with TRBD1. This CDR3 has 16 amino acids. Germline V lookup: CDR1 SQVTM, CDR2 ANQGSEA. Trimming removed 7 bases from V and 1 base from J; junction bases left unmatched: 14. DNA of the CDR3: TGCAGCGCGACAGGGTCCAGGGAGCTCGGCACAGATACGCAGTATTTT. This gives the protein CSATGSRELGTDTQYF.

This clonotype came up a few times. This sequence joins TRBV19 and TRBJ2-6; TRBD1 might be the D (6 bases). The CDR3 totals 16 residues. Germline CDR1 LNHDA, CDR2 SQIVND (reference sequence). V dropped 3 bases and J dropped 2 bases, with 11 bases sitting between them. CDR3 sequence reads: CASSIRQAAGANVLTF. The CDR3 bases are TGTGCCAGTAGTATTCGACAGGCAGCTGGGGCCAACGTCCTGACTTTC.

Worth noting for this clonotype: A much larger clone lies a single base off, so this may be a read error. This sequence joins TRBV2 and TRBJ1-6; D gene ambiguous. The CDR3 covers 13 residues. The germline V gene has CDR1 SNHLY and CDR2 FYNNEI. The CDR3 nucleotides read TGTGCCAGCACCCTAGAGTCCAATTCACCCCCCCACTTT. Encoded protein: CASTLESNSPPHF.

There are a few counts of this clonotype. The V and J genes are TRBV19 and TRBJ1-4; D is uncertain. In germline, CDR1 is LNHDA, CDR2 SQIVND (reference sequence). Trimming took off 6 bases at V and 11 bases at J, with 16 bases between the two ends. CDR3 size: 13 residues. The CDR3 protein is CASSGFGGSKLFF. The CDR3 nucleotides read TGTGCCAGTAGCGGTTTCGGCGGGTCCAAACTGTTTTTT. Combining the CDR3 with reference TRBV19 and TRBJ1-4 gives the whole variable domain DGGITQSPKYLFRKEGQNVTLSCEQNLNHDAMYWYRQDPGQGLRLIYYSQIVNDFQKGDIAEGYSVSREKKESFPLTVTSAQKNPTAFYLCASSGFGGSKLFFGSGTQLSVL.

This sequence joins TRBV5-6 and TRBJ1-1; 7 nucleotides match TRBD1. CDR3 length: 16 amino acids. Germline CDR1 SGHDT, CDR2 YYEEEE. V shed 2 bases and J 1 base; nucleotides not matched to a gene: 8. CDR3 nucleotides: TGTGCCAGCAGCTTATTGAGGGGGCCTCGGAACACTGAAGCTTTCTTT. Translated: CASSLLRGPRNTEAFF.

The rearrangement uses TRBV3-1 and TRBJ1-6, with 7 nucleotides matching TRBD1. V lost 1 base and J lost 9; bases outside the gene matches: 6. This CDR3 has 15 residues. Germline CDR1 LGHDT, CDR2 YNNKEL (reference sequence). CDR3 sequence: CASSQAGGGGSPLHF. The DNA for the CDR3 is TGTGCCAGCAGCCAAGCAGGGGGAGGGGGTTCACCCCTCCACTTT. Based on the CDR3 plus reference TRBV3-1 and TRBJ1-6, the full variable domain is DTAVSQTPKYLVTQMGNDKSIKCEQNLGHDTMYWYKQDSKKFLKIMFSYNNKELIINETVPNRFSPKSPDKAHLNLHINSLELGDSAVYFCASSQAGGGGSPLHFGNGTRLTVT.

Within the sample, this clonotype is large. The rearrangement uses TRBV7-3 and TRBJ2-1, with TRBD2 identical over 7 bases. The CDR3 totals 16 residues. After removal of 5 bases from V and 4 bases from J, the junction contained 11 bases not matched to a gene. Germline CDR1 SGHTA, CDR2 FQGTGA. DNA of the CDR3: TGTGCCAGCAGCCCCATGGGCGGGGGACTGTACAATGAGCAGTTCTTC. Protein product: CASSPMGGGLYNEQFF. Supplemented by reference TRBV7-3 and TRBJ2-1, the full variable domain reads GAGVSQTPSNKVTEKGKYVELRCDPISGHTALYWYRQSLGQGPEFLIYFQGTGAADDSGLPNDRFFAVRPEGSVSTLKIQRTERGDSAVYLCASSPMGGGLYNEQFFGPGTRLTVL.

By proportion, this clonotype is medium-sized. The V gene is TRBV11-2, the J gene TRBJ2-1; a possible D gene is TRBD2 (5 bases). Trimming removed 0 bases at V and 5 bases at J, with 11 bases between. From germline, CDR1 is SGHAT and CDR2 FQNNGV. This CDR3 contains 15 residues. The chain's CDR3 is CASSLDLERHNEQFF. DNA for the CDR3: TGTGCCAGCAGCTTAGATCTAGAGCGGCACAATGAGCAGTTCTTC.

This clonotype counts as medium-sized. The genes are TRBV20-1 and TRBJ2-7; D possibly corresponds to TRBD2 (5 bases). The CDR3 contains 13 residues. Germline V gives CDR1 DFQATT, CDR2 SNEGSKA (reference sequence). The V and J ends lost 8 bases and 4 bases respectively, with 18 bases between them. The CDR3, as DNA: TGCAGTCCCCGGACTTCGGCTATTTACGAGCAGTACTTC. It translates to CSPRTSAIYEQYF.

The CDR3 bases are TGTGCCAGCAGCCAAGATTCGGGGAATAGAAAGACCCAGTACTTC. This encodes CASSQDSGNRKTQYF. V usage is TRBV3-1 and J usage is TRBJ2-5; D is possibly TRBD2 (5 bases). The CDR3 totals 15 residues. V was cut by 0 bases and J by 6 bases, with 14 bases left in between. In germline, CDR1 is LGHDT, CDR2 YNNKEL (reference sequence).

The rearrangement uses TRBV2 and TRBJ2-5; D gene unclear. The CDR3 loop spans 14 amino acids. V shed 4 bases and J shed 10 bases, with 19 bases lying between them. Germline V gene data show CDR1 as SNHLY and CDR2 as FYNNEI. The CDR3 loop is CASSVGGPWESQYF. As DNA, the CDR3 is TGTGCCAGCAGTGTCGGCGGTCCTTGGGAAAGCCAGTACTTC.

The chain recombines TRBV5-1 with TRBJ2-1, with 7 bases identical to TRBD2. CDR3 size: 18 residues. Germline V gene lookup returns CDR1 SGHRS and CDR2 YFSETQ. The trim removed 5 bases at V and 1 base at J, leaving 15 bases unmatched. CDR3 region: CASRRRERPVSSYNEQFF. The CDR3 nucleotides are TGCGCCAGCAGGCGGCGGGAGCGGCCCGTGTCATCCTACAATGAGCAGTTCTTC.

About this clonotype itself: The junction departs from germline at one end; a sequencing error may be responsible. The chain combines TRBV7-3 with TRBJ2-3, with D possibly being TRBD1 or TRBD2 (6 bases each). The germline gives CDR1 SGHTA, CDR2 FQGTGA. The CDR3 is 15 amino acids. CDR3: CVSSQIRGPPDTQYF. The CDR3 nucleotides read TGTGTCAGCAGCCAGATCCGGGGGCCCCCAGATACGCAGTATTTT.

This clonotype qualifies as hyperexpanded. J is TRBJ2-5 and V is TRBV10-3; D possibly uses TRBD1 or TRBD2 (7 bases each). V lost 4 bases to trimming and J lost 5 bases, with 11 bases between them. In germline, CDR1 is ENHRY, CDR2 SYGVKD. The CDR3 extends over 13 amino acids. CDR3 amino acids: CAISARGGETQYF. The CDR3 region has the DNA TGTGCCATCAGTGCCAGGGGGGGTGAGACCCAGTACTTC.

This clonotype was counted between two and nine times. The rearrangement joins TRBV12-3 or TRBV12-4 to TRBJ1-1, with 7 nucleotides matching TRBD1. With 5 bases clipped from V and 4 bases from J, the junction kept 13 bases outside the gene matches. CDR3 length equals 16 residues. In DNA, the CDR3 is TGTGCCAGCAGTAGACAGGGAGGGGGGGGGGGCACTGAAGCTTTCTTT. Translated: CASSRQGGGGGTEAFF.

This clonotype is judged large. V usage is TRBV7-9 and J usage is TRBJ2-3; 7 nucleotides line up with TRBD2. CDR3 length: 16 residues. The V gene's germline CDR1 is SEHNR and CDR2 FQNEAQ (reference sequence). After removal of 5 bases from V and 5 bases from J, the junction contained 13 bases not matched to a gene. The CDR3 region has the DNA TGTGCCAGCAGCCCCCCGGGACGGGGAGGGGAAGATACGCAGTATTTT. It encodes CASSPPGRGGEDTQYF.

By share of the sample, this clonotype is large. The rearrangement uses TRBV21-1 and TRBJ2-7. TRBV21-1 has pseudogene status. CDR3 length: 11 amino acids. CDR3 sequence (DNA): TGTGCCAGCAGCAAAGTGTACGAGCAGTACTTC. Its protein is CASSKVYEQYF.

In this sample, this clonotype turned up a few times. The junction departs from the called germline gene at one end, perhaps through a read error. V is TRBV18 and J is TRBJ2-4; TRBD2 might be the D (6 bases). This CDR3 has 16 amino acids. Germline CDR1 and CDR2: KGHSH and LQKENI. The CDR3, as DNA: TGTGCCAGCTCGCCACTCGGGAGTCTAGCCAAAAACATTCAGTACTTC. It specifies CASSPLGSLAKNIQYF.

This clonotype is judged large. This chain connects TRBV7-6 to TRBJ2-3; the D is unclear. Germline CDR1 SGHVS, CDR2 FNYEAQ. The CDR3 sequence is 13 residues long. The V and J ends lost 1 base and 5 bases respectively, with 7 bases between them. The CDR3 DNA reads TGTGCCAGCAGCTTAGGGTCTAGAGATACGCAGTATTTT. Translation: CASSLGSRDTQYF.

This clonotype is medium-sized within its sample. DNA for the CDR3: TGTGCCAGCTCCTCCTCACATGGGTTTGATTCACCCCTCCACTTT. Residues: CASSSSHGFDSPLHF. The J gene is TRBJ1-6, the V gene TRBV18; D ambiguous. V lost 6 bases to trimming and J lost 8 bases, with 17 bases between them. CDR3 size: 15 residues. Germline V gene lookup returns CDR1 KGHSH and CDR2 LQKENI.

The chain couples TRBV5-1 to TRBJ2-5; 10 bases line up with TRBD1. Per the germline V gene, CDR1 is SGHRS and CDR2 is YFSETQ. The CDR3 totals 17 residues. V was clipped by 4 bases and J by 1 base; unmatched bases: 10. This CDR3 is CASSRGQGGHFQETQYF. CDR3 in DNA: TGCGCCAGCAGCCGTGGACAGGGGGGTCATTTCCAAGAGACCCAGTACTTC.

Judged by abundance, this clonotype is medium-sized. DNA of the CDR3: TGTGCCAGTAGTAGTCTGACAGGGGTTAACGGGGAGCTGTTTTTT. This encodes CASSSLTGVNGELFF. The chain employs TRBV19 and TRBJ2-2; the match to TRBD1 covers 8 bases. In germline, CDR1 is LNHDA, CDR2 SQIVND (reference sequence). The CDR3 covers 15 residues. V shed 4 bases and J 7 bases; nucleotides not matched to a gene: 8.

V and J are TRBV3-1 and TRBJ1-1; TRBD1 is a possible D gene (5 bases). Between the trimmed V and J ends, which lost 4 bases and 3 bases, there was a span of 9 bases. Germline V gene sequence: CDR1 LGHDT, CDR2 YNNKEL (reference sequence). The length of the CDR3 is 13 residues. The CDR3 loop reads CASSRDRYTEAFF. CDR3 nucleotides: TGTGCCAGCAGCCGTGACAGATACACTGAAGCTTTCTTT.